This T cell receptor (beta chain) was captured by sequencing in a study of T cell changes during pregnancy in multiple sclerosis. TCRdb's table, derived via immunoSEQ multiplex PCR, lists solely in-frame clones and lacks some. The sample gives around 100,000 clones, 80% to 95% of which show up once; 3.5% is in the top ten. Trimming left V 3 bases short and J 0 bases short, with 9 bases between. The V gene's germline CDR1 is KGHSH and CDR2 LQKENI. This CDR3 spans 16 amino acids. This sample comprised peripheral blood, obtained after pregnancy. The receptor was isolated from a female donor with multiple sclerosis, enrolled in a pregnancy study. The chain links TRBV18 to TRBJ1-6; D uncertain. The CDR3 bases are TGTGCCAGCTCACCGAGTGGAGACTCCTATAATTCACCCCTCCACTTT. Its translation is CASSPSGDSYNSPLHF.